This is a list of T cell receptor beta chains from one sample in a study of sequential checkpoint blockade in melanoma. Clones were sequenced by immunoSEQ multiplex PCR, and TCRdb holds only the in-frame ones, with some missing. There are around 9,300 clones in the sample; 25% to 30% occur only once, and less than 25% lies in the top ten. Sequences were derived from tumor tissue (inferred from file names), sampled from a patient given nivolumab and ipilimumab in sequence. These receptors all come from a human donor with melanoma. CDR3s include the opening cysteine and the closing phenylalanine or tryptophan. The D gene is left open where the match is weak. The size field is filled for only some rows; it gives once, few, many or a size class.

j_gene	v_gene	d_gene	abundance	CDR3nt	CDR3aa
TRBJ2-5	TRBV5-1	TRBD2	.	TGCGCCAGCTTGGGACTAGCGGGGACTCAAGAGACCCAGTACTTC	CASLGLAGTQETQYF
TRBJ2-5	TRBV11-3	TRBD2	few	TGTGCCAGCAGCCCTAGCGGGGGGGATGGAGAGACCCAGTACTTC	CASSPSGGDGETQYF
TRBJ2-1	TRBV4-1	.	few	TGCGCCAGCAGCCAAGGACCGACAGGCTCCTACAATGAGCAGTTCTTC	CASSQGPTGSYNEQFF
TRBJ2-5	TRBV6-7	TRBD2	.	TGTGCCAGCATTCGACTAGCGGGGCCCCAAGAGACCCAGTACTTC	CASIRLAGPQETQYF
TRBJ1-1	TRBV18	.	once	TGTGCCAGCTCACCACCGATGGGGACCACTGAAGCTTTCTTT	CASSPPMGTTEAFF
TRBJ1-6	TRBV7-2	.	.	TGTGCCAGCAGTCTTTTACTTCGGTCACCCCTCCACTTT	CASSLLLRSPLHF
TRBJ1-2	TRBV5-1	TRBD1	medium-sized	TGCGCCAGCAGGAAGACAGGGGGCGCGCTCTATGGCTACACCTTC	CASRKTGGALYGYTF
TRBJ2-5	TRBV5-1	TRBD1	once	TGCGCCAGCAGCTTCCCCCAGACAGGGTTCGAAGAGACCCAGTACTTC	CASSFPQTGFEETQYF
TRBJ2-2	TRBV28	.	few	TGTGCCAGCAGTTTCCTCAGGAGTCCCGGGGAGCTGTTTTTT	CASSFLRSPGELFF
TRBJ1-6	TRBV28	.	few	TGTGCCAGCTACACCCCGGGTCCAATTAATTCACCCCTCCACTTT	CASYTPGPINSPLHF
TRBJ2-2	TRBV28	.	.	TGTGCCACCCAGGGTTCGGGGAACACCGGGGAGCTGTTTTTT	CATQGSGNTGELFF
TRBJ1-2	TRBV18	TRBD1	.	TGTGCCAGCTCACGGGGACAGGGAAATGGCTACACCTTC	CASSRGQGNGYTF
TRBJ1-1	TRBV5-1	.	.	TGCGCCAGCAGCCTGGAGGGTCGGAACACTGAAGCTTTCTTT	CASSLEGRNTEAFF
TRBJ2-1	TRBV4-1	TRBD1	.	TGCGCCAGCAGCCACAGACCTTACAGGGGGCAAAATGAGCAGTTCTTC	CASSHRPYRGQNEQFF
TRBJ1-2	TRBV5-1	TRBD1	.	TGCGCCAGCAGCTCTGCACCGGGACAGGGGGACTATGGCTACACCTTC	CASSSAPGQGDYGYTF
TRBJ2-1	TRBV11-3	.	.	TGTGCCAGCAGCCCATGGGGGGGCGGCTACAATGAGCAGTTCTTC	CASSPWGGGYNEQFF
TRBJ2-2	TRBV29-1	.	.	TGCAGCGTTCACCTCCAGGGGAGGGCCGGGGAGCTGTTTTTT	CSVHLQGRAGELFF
TRBJ2-7	TRBV11-3	.	medium-sized	TGTGCCAGCAGCTTAGGGTCAGGACTGAGCTCCTACGAGCAGTACTTC	CASSLGSGLSSYEQYF
TRBJ1-3	TRBV29-1	.	once	TGCAGCGTTGGGACCCACTCTGGAAACACCATATATTTT	CSVGTHSGNTIYF
TRBJ1-2	TRBV11-3	.	.	TGTGCCAGCAGCTTAGGTCCGCGGGGAGGTGGCTACACCTTC	CASSLGPRGGGYTF
TRBJ1-5	TRBV7-4	.	many	TGTGCCAGCAGCTTAACTAGCAATCAGCCCCAGCATTTT	CASSLTSNQPQHF
TRBJ2-1	TRBV11-3	TRBD1	few	TGTGCCAGCAGCTTAGGCCGGGCGAGGACAGGGGAAAATGAGCAGTTCTTC	CASSLGRARTGENEQFF
TRBJ2-5	TRBV14	.	.	TGTGCCAGCAGCCAAGAGGAGGGACCATTGCGCGGGCCAAAGGAGACCCAGTACTTC	CASSQEEGPLRGPKETQYF
TRBJ2-3	TRBV11-3	.	.	TGTGCCAGCAGCTTAGGGGCGGGGCCCACAGATACGCAGTATTTT	CASSLGAGPTDTQYF
TRBJ2-7	TRBV2	TRBD2	few	TGTGCCAGCAGTGCGACTAGCGGGGGCAACGAGCAGTACTTC	CASSATSGGNEQYF
TRBJ2-3	TRBV9	.	few	TGTGCCAGCGGCCGGGGGGCTGGAGATACGCAGTATTTT	CASGRGAGDTQYF
TRBJ1-2	TRBV10-2	TRBD1	.	TGCGCCAGCTTTAAGACAGGGTCTGGCTACACCTTC	CASFKTGSGYTF
TRBJ1-3	TRBV18	TRBD1	.	TGTGCCAGCTCCCGTGACAGGGGAGGAAACACCATATATTTT	CASSRDRGGNTIYF
TRBJ2-3	TRBV7-6	.	many	TGTGCCAGCAGCCCCCGCGGGACGCTCGGGAAGAGGGGCACAGATACGCAGTATTTT	CASSPRGTLGKRGTDTQYF
TRBJ1-2	TRBV19	.	once	TGTGCCAGTAATCGCCCCGGGGTTTGGTATGGCTACACCTTC	CASNRPGVWYGYTF
TRBJ2-3	TRBV10-1	.	.	TGCGCCAGCAGGGAATCCAGGGGAGGGGCGCAGTATTTT	CASRESRGGAQYF
TRBJ2-5	TRBV11-3	TRBD2	.	TGTGCCAGCAGCTTAAGCGGGGGGGCCAGGGAGACCCAGTACTTC	CASSLSGGARETQYF
TRBJ2-1	TRBV19	.	.	TGTGCCAGTAGTATAACGGCCGCCCTTGGCAATGAGCAGTTCTTC	CASSITAALGNEQFF
TRBJ2-7	TRBV18	.	.	TGTGCCAGCTCACCCCCCGGGACCTACGAGCAGTACTTC	CASSPPGTYEQYF
TRBJ1-6	TRBV14	.	.	TGTGCCAGCAGCCAAGGGCGGGAGTTCTCACCCCTCCACTTT	CASSQGREFSPLHF
TRBJ2-5	TRBV5-1	TRBD2	.	TGCGCCAGCAGCCATAGCGGGATACAAGAGACCCAGTACTTC	CASSHSGIQETQYF
TRBJ1-1	TRBV30	TRBD1	few	TGTGCCTGGAGTGTAATCCCGGACAGGGGGAACACTGAAGCTTTCTTT	CAWSVIPDRGNTEAFF
TRBJ2-3	TRBV29-1	TRBD2	few	TGCAGCGTTGAACTAGCGGGACTGGAAGATACGCAGTATTTT	CSVELAGLEDTQYF
TRBJ2-3	TRBV7-1	.	.	TGTGCCAGCAGCCCGCCGTGGGTAGATACGCAGTATTTT	CASSPPWVDTQYF
TRBJ2-7	TRBV9	.	.	TGTGCCAGCAGCCCCGGGCTACCCTACGAGCAGTACTTC	CASSPGLPYEQYF
TRBJ2-3	TRBV11-3	.	few	TGTGCCAGCAGCTTAGTTCGTGGGGGGGCGTATACGCAGTATTTT	CASSLVRGGAYTQYF
TRBJ1-3	TRBV19	.	.	TGTGCCAGTGGTCCCCCGGGGGGAGCCTCTGGAAACACCATATATTTT	CASGPPGGASGNTIYF
TRBJ1-6	TRBV28	.	few	TGTGCCAGCAGTTTGCGAGGGGATGAATCACCCCTCCACTTT	CASSLRGDESPLHF
TRBJ1-3	TRBV9	.	few	TGTGCCAGCAGTGTAGGCGGGTACTCTGGAAACACCATATATTTT	CASSVGGYSGNTIYF
TRBJ2-7	TRBV15	.	.	TGTGCCACCAGCAGAGATCGGGCAGGGGCCTACGAGCAGTACTTC	CATSRDRAGAYEQYF
TRBJ2-3	TRBV19	TRBD2	few	TGTGCCAGTACCCCTAGCGGGAGGCCAGATACGCAGTATTTT	CASTPSGRPDTQYF
TRBJ2-3	TRBV11-3	.	few	TGTGCCAGCAGCTTAAATTCAGCAGGAGATACGCAGTATTTT	CASSLNSAGDTQYF
TRBJ2-3	TRBV9	.	.	TGTGCCAGCAGCGTCGGGGGTGGGTCAGATACGCAGTATTTT	CASSVGGGSDTQYF
TRBJ2-2	TRBV29-1	TRBD1	.	TGCAGCGTTGTAGGGGGCGGAGGGGAGCTGTTTTTT	CSVVGGGGELFF
TRBJ2-3	TRBV6-8	TRBD1	.	TGTGCCATCAGTGGGGACAGGGTTGGGTCAGATACGCAGTATTTT	CAISGDRVGSDTQYF
TRBJ2-7	TRBV5-1	.	.	TGCGCCAGCAGCTTGACCATGGGAAACTACGAGCAGTACTTC	CASSLTMGNYEQYF
TRBJ2-7	TRBV6-8	.	few	TGTGCCAGCAGTCCCCTGGAAGGGGGAGACTACGAGCAGTACTTC	CASSPLEGGDYEQYF
TRBJ1-5	TRBV11-3	.	few	TGTGCCAGCAGCTTAGGCATAGGGGGGCCGGGAAGCAATCAGCCCCAGCATTTT	CASSLGIGGPGSNQPQHF